The sequence of this T cell receptor (beta chain) was determined in a study of T cells in Graves' hyperthyroidism and ophthalmopathy. Study-wide results and limits: Using 13 V-J features, a model discriminated ophthalmopathy from stable hyperthyroidism. For ophthalmopathy, model prediction preceded onset by a median roughly 6.2 months.

V was cut by 0 bases and J by 4 bases, with 8 bases left in between. CDR3 length: 14 residues. The germline V gene encodes CDR1 SGHDN and CDR2 FVKESK. A note on this clonotype: Its antigen is currently unknown.

Exclusions: uncontrolled infection, other autoimmune disease, pregnancy, lactation. Diagnostic decisions used clinical symptoms, serum thyroxine and TRAb, thyroid ultrasound and orbital computed tomography. RNA transcripts were the template for amplifying TCR beta CDR3 regions. Primed by the HTBI set, a first-round RT-PCR was run on the TCR CDR3. From the multiplex PCR reads, TCRdb called clonotypes with MiXCR, one entry per CDR3 protein. The sample consists of about 570,000 distinct CDR3 sequences, roughly 46% of them appearing once. The receptor comes from an adult woman with Graves' disease, either hyperthyroidism or ophthalmopathy (not recorded which). Sequencing input: peripheral blood or thyroid tissue (not recorded which). The chain links TRBV14 to TRBJ2-3; D gene uncertain. In nucleotides, the CDR3 is TGTGCCAGCAGCCAAGACATACGTGCAGATACGCAGTATTTT. This encodes CASSQDIRADTQYF.